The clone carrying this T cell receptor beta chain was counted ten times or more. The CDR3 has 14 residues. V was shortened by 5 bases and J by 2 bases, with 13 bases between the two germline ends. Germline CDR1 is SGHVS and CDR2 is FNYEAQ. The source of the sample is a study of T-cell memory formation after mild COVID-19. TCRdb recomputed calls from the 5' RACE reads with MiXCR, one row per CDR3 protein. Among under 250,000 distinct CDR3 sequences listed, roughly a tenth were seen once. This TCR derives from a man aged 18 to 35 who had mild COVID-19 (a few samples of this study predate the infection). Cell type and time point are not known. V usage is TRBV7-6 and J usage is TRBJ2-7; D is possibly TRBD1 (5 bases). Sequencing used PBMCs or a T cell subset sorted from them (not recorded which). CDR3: CASSQNRRPYEQYF. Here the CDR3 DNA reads TGTGCCAGCAGCCAAAACAGGCGACCCTACGAGCAGTACTTC.